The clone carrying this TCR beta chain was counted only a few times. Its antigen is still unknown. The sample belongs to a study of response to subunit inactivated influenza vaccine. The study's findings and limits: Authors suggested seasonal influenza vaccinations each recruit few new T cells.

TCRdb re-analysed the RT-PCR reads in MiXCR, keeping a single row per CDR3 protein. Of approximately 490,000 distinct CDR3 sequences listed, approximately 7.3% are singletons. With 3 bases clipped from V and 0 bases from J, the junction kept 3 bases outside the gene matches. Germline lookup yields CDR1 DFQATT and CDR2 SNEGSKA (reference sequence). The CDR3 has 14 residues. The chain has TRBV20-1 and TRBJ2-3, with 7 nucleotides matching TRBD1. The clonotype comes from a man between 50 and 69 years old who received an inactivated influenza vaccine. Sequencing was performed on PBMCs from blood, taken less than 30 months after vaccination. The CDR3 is CSARTGTSTDTQYF. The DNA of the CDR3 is TGCAGTGCTAGGACAGGGACAAGCACAGATACGCAGTATTTT.